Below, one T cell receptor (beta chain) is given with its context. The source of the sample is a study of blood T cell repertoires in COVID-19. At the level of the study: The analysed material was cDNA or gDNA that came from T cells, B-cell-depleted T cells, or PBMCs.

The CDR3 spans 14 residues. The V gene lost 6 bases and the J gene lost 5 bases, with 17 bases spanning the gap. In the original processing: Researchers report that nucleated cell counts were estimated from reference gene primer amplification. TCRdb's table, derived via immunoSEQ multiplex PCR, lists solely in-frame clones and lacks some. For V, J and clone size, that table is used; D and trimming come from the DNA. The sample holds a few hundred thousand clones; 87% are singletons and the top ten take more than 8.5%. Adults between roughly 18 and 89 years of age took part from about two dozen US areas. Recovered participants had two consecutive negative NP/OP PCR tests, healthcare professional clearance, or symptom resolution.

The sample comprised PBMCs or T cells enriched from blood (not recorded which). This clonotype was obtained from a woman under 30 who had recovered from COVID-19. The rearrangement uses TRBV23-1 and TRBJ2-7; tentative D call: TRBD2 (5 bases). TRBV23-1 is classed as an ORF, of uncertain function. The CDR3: CASSNREAGNEQYF. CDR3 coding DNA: TGCGCCAGCAGCAATAGGGAAGCCGGGAACGAGCAGTACTTC.